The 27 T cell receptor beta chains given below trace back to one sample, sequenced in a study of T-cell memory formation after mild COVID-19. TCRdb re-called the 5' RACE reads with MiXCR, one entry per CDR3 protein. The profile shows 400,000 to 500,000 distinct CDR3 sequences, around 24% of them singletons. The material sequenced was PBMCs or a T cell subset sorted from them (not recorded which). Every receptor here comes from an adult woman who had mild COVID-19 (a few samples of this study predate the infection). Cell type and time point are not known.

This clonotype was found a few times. CDR3 nucleotide sequence: TGTGCCAGCAGCTTGAGGGGTGCTAGGGCCACCGGGGAGCTGTTTTTT. Amino acid sequence: CASSLRGARATGELFF. The chain has TRBV7-2 and TRBJ2-2; D assignment may be TRBD1 or TRBD2 (5 bases each). The CDR3 is 16 amino acids. From germline, CDR1 is SGHTA and CDR2 FQGNSA. V lost 3 bases to trimming and J lost 4 bases, with 15 bases between them. The full variable domain, completed using reference TRBV7-2 and TRBJ2-2, is GAGVSQSPSNKVTEKGKDVELRCDPISGHTALYWYRQSLGQGLEFLIYFQGNSAPDKSGLPSDRFSAERTGGSVSTLTIQRTQQEDSAVYLCASSLRGARATGELFFGEGSRLTVL.

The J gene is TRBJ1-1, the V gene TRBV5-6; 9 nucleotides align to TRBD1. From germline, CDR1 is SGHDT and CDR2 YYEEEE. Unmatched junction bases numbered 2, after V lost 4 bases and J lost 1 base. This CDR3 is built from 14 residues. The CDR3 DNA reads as TGTGCCAGCAGCGGGACAGGGCGGAACACTGAAGCTTTCTTT. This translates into CASSGTGRNTEAFF.

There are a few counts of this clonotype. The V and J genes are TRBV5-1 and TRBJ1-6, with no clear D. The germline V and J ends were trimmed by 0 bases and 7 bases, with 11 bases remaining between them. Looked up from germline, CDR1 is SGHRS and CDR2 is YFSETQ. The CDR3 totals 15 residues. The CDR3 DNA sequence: TGCGCCAGCAGCTTGGATCCAGGAATCAATTCACCCCTCCACTTT. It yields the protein CASSLDPGINSPLHF.

CDR3 protein: CASSSWRPNGYTF. The CDR3 nucleotides are TGTGCCAGCAGTTCCTGGAGACCAAATGGCTACACCTTC. This chain uses TRBV6-2 or TRBV6-3 with TRBJ1-2; D gene ambiguous. This CDR3 has 13 amino acids. Trimming pared 4 bases from V and 6 bases from J, leaving 12 bases between. Germline V gene sequence: CDR1 MNHEY, CDR2 SVGEGT.

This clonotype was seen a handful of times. Here the CDR3 DNA reads TGTGCCAGCAGCCCCGGAAAAGAGACCCAGTACTTC. Amino acid sequence: CASSPGKETQYF. The chain combines TRBV11-2 with TRBJ2-5, with no clear D. V lost 5 bases to trimming and J lost 3 bases, with 7 bases between them. The CDR3 length is 12 residues. Germline CDR1 SGHAT, CDR2 FQNNGV.

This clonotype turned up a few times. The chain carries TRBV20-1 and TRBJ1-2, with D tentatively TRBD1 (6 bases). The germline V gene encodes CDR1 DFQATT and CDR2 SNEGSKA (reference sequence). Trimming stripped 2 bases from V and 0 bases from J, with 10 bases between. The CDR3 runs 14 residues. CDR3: CSARMDRANYGYTF. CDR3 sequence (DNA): TGCAGTGCTAGAATGGACAGAGCTAACTATGGCTACACCTTC.

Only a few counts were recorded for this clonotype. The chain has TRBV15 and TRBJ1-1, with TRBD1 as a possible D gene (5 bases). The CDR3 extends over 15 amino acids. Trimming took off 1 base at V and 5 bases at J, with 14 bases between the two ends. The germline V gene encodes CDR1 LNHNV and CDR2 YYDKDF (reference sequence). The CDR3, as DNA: TGTGCCACCAGCAGAGGATTTGGGGGACGAACTGAAGCTTTCTTT. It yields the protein CATSRGFGGRTEAFF.

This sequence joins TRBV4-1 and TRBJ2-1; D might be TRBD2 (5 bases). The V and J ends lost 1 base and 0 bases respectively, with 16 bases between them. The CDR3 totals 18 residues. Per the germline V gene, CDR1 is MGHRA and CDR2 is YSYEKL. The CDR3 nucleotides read TGCGCCAGCAGCCAAGGTACTAGGTATTCCCTCTCCTACAATGAGCAGTTCTTC. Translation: CASSQGTRYSLSYNEQFF.

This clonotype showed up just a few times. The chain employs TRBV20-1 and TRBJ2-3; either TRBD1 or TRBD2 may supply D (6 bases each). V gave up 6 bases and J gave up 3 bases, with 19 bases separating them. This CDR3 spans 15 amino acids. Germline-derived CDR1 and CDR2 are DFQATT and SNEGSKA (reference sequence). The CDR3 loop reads CSAPRGRAGTDTQYF. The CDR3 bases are TGCAGTGCCCCCCGGGGGCGGGCGGGGACAGATACGCAGTATTTT.

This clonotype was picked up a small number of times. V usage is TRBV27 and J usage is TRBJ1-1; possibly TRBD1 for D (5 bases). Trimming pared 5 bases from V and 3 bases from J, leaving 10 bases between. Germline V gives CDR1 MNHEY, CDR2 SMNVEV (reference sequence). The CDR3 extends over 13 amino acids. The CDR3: CASSPSGHTEAFF. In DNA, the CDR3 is TGTGCCAGCAGTCCCTCGGGACACACTGAAGCTTTCTTT.

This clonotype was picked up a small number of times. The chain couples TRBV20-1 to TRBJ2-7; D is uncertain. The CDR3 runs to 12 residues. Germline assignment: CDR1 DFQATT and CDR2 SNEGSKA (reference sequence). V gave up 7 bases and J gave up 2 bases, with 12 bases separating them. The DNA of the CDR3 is TGCAGTGTTCGGGCTGATGCCTACGAGCAGTACTTC. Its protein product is CSVRADAYEQYF.

In nucleotides, the CDR3 is TGCGCCAGCAGCCCGGCGGGACTAGCGTCAAGCTCCTACAATGAGCAGTTCTTC. Residues: CASSPAGLASSSYNEQFF. The chain combines TRBV4-1 with TRBJ2-1; TRBD2 aligns across 10 bases. The CDR3 loop spans 18 amino acids. Germline CDR1 and CDR2: MGHRA and YSYEKL. Trimming removed 4 bases from V and 0 bases from J; junction bases left unmatched: 9.

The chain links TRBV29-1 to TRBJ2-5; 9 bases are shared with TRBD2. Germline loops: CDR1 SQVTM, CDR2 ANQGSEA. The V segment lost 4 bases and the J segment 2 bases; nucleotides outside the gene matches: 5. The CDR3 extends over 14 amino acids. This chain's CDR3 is CSVAMTSGQETQYF. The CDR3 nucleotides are TGCAGCGTTGCAATGACTAGCGGACAAGAGACCCAGTACTTC. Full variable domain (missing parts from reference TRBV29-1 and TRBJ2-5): SAVISQKPSRDICQRGTSLTIQCQVDSQVTMMFWYRQQPGQSLTLIATANQGSEATYESGFVIDKFPISRPNLTFSTLTVSNMSPEDSSIYLCSVAMTSGQETQYFGPGTRLLVL.

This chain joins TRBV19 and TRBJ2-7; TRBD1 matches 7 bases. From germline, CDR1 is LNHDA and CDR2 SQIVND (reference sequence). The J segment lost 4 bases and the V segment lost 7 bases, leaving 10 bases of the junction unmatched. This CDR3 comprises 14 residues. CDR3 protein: CASMSGTAAYEQYF. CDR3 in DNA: TGTGCCAGTATGTCAGGGACAGCGGCGTACGAGCAGTACTTC.

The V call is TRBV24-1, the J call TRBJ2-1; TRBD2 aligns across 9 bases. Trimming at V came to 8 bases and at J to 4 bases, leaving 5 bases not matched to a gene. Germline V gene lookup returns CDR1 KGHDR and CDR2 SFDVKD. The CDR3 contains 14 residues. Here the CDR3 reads CATKGSGSYNEQFF. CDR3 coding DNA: TGTGCCACCAAGGGTAGCGGGAGTTACAATGAGCAGTTCTTC.

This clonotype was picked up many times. CDR3 sequence reads: CASSQPIFQSSYNEQFF. CDR3 nucleotide sequence: TGTGCCAGCAGCCAGCCGATCTTTCAGAGCTCCTACAATGAGCAGTTCTTC. The chain carries TRBV4-2 and TRBJ2-1; D is uncertain. This CDR3 comprises 17 residues. Germline lookup yields CDR1 LGHNA and CDR2 YNFKEQ. V was clipped by 3 bases and J by 0 bases, with 15 bases between them.

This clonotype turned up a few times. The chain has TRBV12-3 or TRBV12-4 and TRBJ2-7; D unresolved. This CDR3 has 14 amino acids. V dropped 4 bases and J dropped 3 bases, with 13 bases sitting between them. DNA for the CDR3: TGTGCCAGCAGTTCAAGTCGGACCTACTACGAGCAGTACTTC. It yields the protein CASSSSRTYYEQYF.

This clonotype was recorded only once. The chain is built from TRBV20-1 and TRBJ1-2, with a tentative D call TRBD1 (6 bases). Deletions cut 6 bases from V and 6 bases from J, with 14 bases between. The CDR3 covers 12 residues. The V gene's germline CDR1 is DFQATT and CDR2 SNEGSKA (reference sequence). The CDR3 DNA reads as TGCAGTGCCAGGGGCCTTAAAGATGGCTACACCTTC. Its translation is CSARGLKDGYTF.

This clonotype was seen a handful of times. Here the CDR3 reads CASSPGTGTGYNEQFF. CDR3 nucleotide sequence: TGTGCCAGCAGCCCAGGGACAGGGACGGGCTACAATGAGCAGTTCTTC. The chain uses TRBV7-9 and TRBJ2-1, with 9 bases fitting TRBD1. Germline V CDR1 and CDR2: SEHNR, FQNEAQ (reference sequence). The length of the CDR3 is 16 residues. V lost 5 bases, J lost 3 bases, and 8 bases stayed unmatched. Full variable domain (rest looked up from reference TRBV7-9 and TRBJ2-1): DTGVSQNPRHKITKRGQNVTFRCDPISEHNRLYWYRQTLGQGPEFLTYFQNEAQLEKSRLLSDRFSAERPKGSFSTLEIQRTEQGDSAMYLCASSPGTGTGYNEQFFGPGTRLTVL.

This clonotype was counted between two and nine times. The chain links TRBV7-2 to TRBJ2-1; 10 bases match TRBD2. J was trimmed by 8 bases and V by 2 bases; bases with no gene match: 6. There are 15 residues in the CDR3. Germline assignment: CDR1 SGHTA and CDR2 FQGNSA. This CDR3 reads CASSLSSGGLYEQFF. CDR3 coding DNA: TGTGCCAGCAGCTTAAGTAGCGGGGGGCTGTATGAGCAGTTCTTC.

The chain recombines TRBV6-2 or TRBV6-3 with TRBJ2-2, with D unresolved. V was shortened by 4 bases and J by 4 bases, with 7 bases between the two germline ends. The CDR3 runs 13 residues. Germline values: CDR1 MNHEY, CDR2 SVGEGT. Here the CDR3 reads CASSFEITGELFF. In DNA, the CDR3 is TGTGCCAGCAGTTTTGAGATCACCGGGGAGCTGTTTTTT.

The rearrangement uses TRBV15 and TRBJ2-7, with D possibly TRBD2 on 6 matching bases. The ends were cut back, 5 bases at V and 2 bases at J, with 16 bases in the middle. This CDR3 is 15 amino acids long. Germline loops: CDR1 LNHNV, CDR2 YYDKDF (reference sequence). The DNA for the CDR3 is TGTGCCACCAGCGGGGGACTTAACCGGGCCTACGAGCAGTACTTC. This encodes CATSGGLNRAYEQYF.

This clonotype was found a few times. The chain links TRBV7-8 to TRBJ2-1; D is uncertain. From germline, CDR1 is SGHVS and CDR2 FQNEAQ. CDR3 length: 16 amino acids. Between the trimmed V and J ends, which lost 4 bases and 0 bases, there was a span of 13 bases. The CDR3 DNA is TGTGCCAGCAGCTGGATGTCTGGATCCTCCTACAATGAGCAGTTCTTC. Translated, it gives CASSWMSGSSYNEQFF.

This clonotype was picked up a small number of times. CDR3 in amino acids: CASSPFYAGAHTDTQYF. Written as DNA, the CDR3 is TGTGCCAGCAGCCCCTTCTACGCGGGAGCCCACACAGATACGCAGTATTTT. This chain connects TRBV7-9 to TRBJ2-3, with 7 bases matching TRBD2. The V and J ends lost 5 bases and 2 bases, in that order; junction bases with no gene match: 13. Looked up from germline, CDR1 is SEHNR and CDR2 is FQNEAQ (reference sequence). The CDR3 is 17 residues long.

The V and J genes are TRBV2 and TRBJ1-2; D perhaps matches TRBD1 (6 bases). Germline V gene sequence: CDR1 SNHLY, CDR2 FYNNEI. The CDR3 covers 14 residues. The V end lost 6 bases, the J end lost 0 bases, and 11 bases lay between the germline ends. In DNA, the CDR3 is TGTGCCAGCAGGTCGGACAGAACTAACTATGGCTACACCTTC. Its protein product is CASRSDRTNYGYTF.

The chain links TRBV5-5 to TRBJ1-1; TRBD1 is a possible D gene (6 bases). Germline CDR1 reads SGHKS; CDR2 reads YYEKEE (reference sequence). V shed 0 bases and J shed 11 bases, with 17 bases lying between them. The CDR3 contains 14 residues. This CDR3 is CASSLEEAQGRAFF. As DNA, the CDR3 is TGTGCCAGCAGCTTGGAAGAGGCTCAGGGGCGGGCTTTCTTT.

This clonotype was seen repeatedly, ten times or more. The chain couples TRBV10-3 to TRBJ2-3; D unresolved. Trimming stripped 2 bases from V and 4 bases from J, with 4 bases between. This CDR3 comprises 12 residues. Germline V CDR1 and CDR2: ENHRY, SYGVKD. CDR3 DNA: TGTGCCATCAGTGAGGGGCCAGATACGCAGTATTTT. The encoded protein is CAISEGPDTQYF.